The 32 T cell receptor beta chains listed next were all sequenced from one sample in a study of shared clonotypes between healthy human individuals. TCRdb's table, derived via immunoSEQ multiplex PCR, lists solely in-frame clones and lacks some. Of approximately 500,000 clones listed, over 60% are singletons. Sequences were obtained from PBMCs. The receptors originated from a woman aged 40 to 55 in good health. Some clones in this sample may be carry-over from other donors' samples.

This chain uses TRBV7-3 with TRBJ2-2, with TRBD2 matching 15 bases. The germline gives CDR1 SGHTA, CDR2 FQGTGA. This CDR3 region has 16 residues. The V segment lost 5 bases and the J segment 6 bases; nucleotides outside the gene matches: 4. The CDR3 loop reads CASSAGLAGGPGELFF. The CDR3 DNA is TGTGCCAGCAGCGCCGGACTAGCGGGAGGGCCCGGGGAGCTGTTTTTT. Based on the CDR3 plus reference TRBV7-3 and TRBJ2-2, the full variable domain is GAGVSQTPSNKVTEKGKYVELRCDPISGHTALYWYRQSLGQGPEFLIYFQGTGAADDSGLPNDRFFAVRPEGSVSTLKIQRTERGDSAVYLCASSAGLAGGPGELFFGEGSRLTVL.

The chain is built from TRBV11-2 and TRBJ2-5; TRBD1 matches at 10 bases. CDR3 length equals 15 residues. Germline lookup yields CDR1 SGHAT and CDR2 FQNNGV. The ends lost 3 bases at V and 4 bases at J; junction bases unmatched: 5. The DNA for the CDR3 is TGTGCCAGCAGCTTCGGACAGGGGGATGGAGAGACCCAGTACTTC. Its translation is CASSFGQGDGETQYF.

To note about this clone: Given a much more abundant clone one base away, this may be a read error. The gene calls are TRBV7-9 and TRBJ1-1; D not certain. CDR1 is SEHNR and CDR2 is FQNEAQ in the germline V gene (reference sequence). Trimming cost V 2 bases and J 7 bases, with 8 bases left between them. The CDR3 sequence is 12 residues long. In DNA form, the CDR3 reads TGTGCCAGCAGCTTACCGGGAATTGAAGCTTTCTTT. This gives the protein CASSLPGIEAFF.

This clone came up once. The chain couples TRBV19 to TRBJ2-7, with 10 bases aligning to TRBD1. After removal of 4 bases from V and 0 bases from J, the junction contained 0 bases not matched to a gene. This CDR3 is 14 amino acids long. Germline lookup yields CDR1 LNHDA and CDR2 SQIVND (reference sequence). For the CDR3, the DNA is TGTGCCAGTAGTAGGGACAGGGGCTCCTACGAGCAGTACTTC. Protein sequence: CASSRDRGSYEQYF.

This clone was counted a few times. The chain couples TRBV18 to TRBJ1-1; no clear D. Trimming removed 1 base from V and 4 bases from J, with 13 bases in between. The germline V gene encodes CDR1 KGHSH and CDR2 LQKENI. CDR3 size: 15 residues. Written as DNA, the CDR3 is TGTGCCAGCTCACCACACCCCCGGGGTTCCACTGAAGCTTTCTTT. Translated: CASSPHPRGSTEAFF.

Regarding this clone: The sample contains more than one DNA sequence encoding this CDR3. The chain joins TRBV2 to TRBJ2-5; unclear D gene. The CDR3 has 11 residues. Trimming took off 4 bases at V and 2 bases at J, with 2 bases between the two ends. The V gene's germline CDR1 is SNHLY and CDR2 FYNNEI. CDR3 amino acids: CASSGQETQYF. The CDR3 DNA is TGTGCCAGCAGTGGGCAAGAGACCCAGTACTTC.

The chain recombines TRBV2 with TRBJ1-1; D may be TRBD1 (6 bases). Trimming cost V 3 bases and J 5 bases, with 13 bases left between them. This CDR3 has 14 amino acids. Looked up from germline, CDR1 is SNHLY and CDR2 is FYNNEI. The CDR3 here is CASSDAGAVTEAFF. In DNA, the CDR3 is TGTGCCAGCAGTGATGCAGGGGCGGTTACTGAAGCTTTCTTT.

The chain links TRBV18 to TRBJ2-3, with 8 positions matching TRBD2. The CDR3 extends over 14 amino acids. Trimming took 4 bases from V and 4 from J; bases not matched to a gene: 4. CDR1 and CDR2 (germline): KGHSH, LQKENI. The CDR3 region has the DNA TGTGCCAGCTCACGGACGACTAGCGCAGATACGCAGTATTTT. Its protein is CASSRTTSADTQYF.

This sequence joins TRBV29-1 and TRBJ2-2; D not certain. This CDR3 comprises 11 residues. V dropped 4 bases and J dropped 2 bases, with 2 bases sitting between them. Germline V CDR1 and CDR2: SQVTM, ANQGSEA. The DNA for the CDR3 is TGCAGCGTTGCAAACACCGGGGAGCTGTTTTTT. Its protein is CSVANTGELFF.

The V and J genes are TRBV10-3 and TRBJ1-5; D is perhaps TRBD1 (6 bases). Germline lookup yields CDR1 ENHRY and CDR2 SYGVKD. The CDR3 has 17 residues. V was cut by 0 bases and J by 8 bases, with 20 bases left in between. DNA of the CDR3: TGTGCCATCAGTGAGTCCCCTAATACAGGGTCCACGGAGCCCCAGCATTTT. Translation gives CAISESPNTGSTEPQHF.

The rearrangement links TRBV5-1 to TRBJ1-2, with 9 nucleotides matching TRBD1. The CDR3 contains 15 residues. The germline V gene encodes CDR1 SGHRS and CDR2 YFSETQ. Losses at the gene ends were 0 bases for V and 7 bases for J; bases not matched to a gene: 7. The CDR3 sequence: CASSLAPGQGFGYTF. DNA for the CDR3: TGCGCCAGCAGCTTGGCACCGGGACAGGGATTTGGCTACACCTTC.

Many counts were recorded for this clone. The genes are TRBV4-1 and TRBJ1-3; a weak D match, TRBD1 (6 bases). The CDR3 is 15 residues long. Germline V gene sequence: CDR1 MGHRA, CDR2 YSYEKL. The germline V and J ends were trimmed by 0 bases and 4 bases, with 10 bases remaining between them. CDR3 sequence: CASSQDWGAGNTIYF. The CDR3 DNA is TGCGCCAGCAGCCAAGATTGGGGGGCAGGAAACACCATATATTTT.

This chain connects TRBV9 to TRBJ2-1; 9 positions match TRBD2. This CDR3 has 14 residues. In germline, CDR1 is SGDLS, CDR2 YYNGEE. The V gene end was trimmed by 3 bases and the J gene end by 7 bases; junction bases not matched to a gene: 5. CDR3 residues: CASSETSGGNEQFF. DNA of the CDR3: TGTGCCAGCAGCGAGACTAGCGGTGGTAATGAGCAGTTCTTC.

The genes are TRBV2 and TRBJ2-4; D is unclear. V was trimmed by 4 bases and J by 6 bases, leaving 10 bases between them. Per the germline V gene, CDR1 is SNHLY and CDR2 is FYNNEI. The CDR3 covers 13 residues. CDR3 protein: CASSARAGNIQYF. Here the CDR3 DNA reads TGTGCCAGCAGTGCAAGGGCCGGAAACATTCAGTACTTC.

This clone was observed a single time. Since a far larger clone is one base different, this is likely a read error. The same CDR3 arises from other DNA sequences in this sample as well. V usage is TRBV10-3 and J usage is TRBJ1-2; 9 bases match TRBD1. From germline, CDR1 is ENHRY and CDR2 SYGVKD. With 0 bases clipped from V and 8 bases from J, the junction kept 1 base outside the gene matches. The CDR3 runs to 13 residues. The CDR3 region is CAISESGQGGYTF. The DNA for the CDR3 is TGTGCCATCAGTGAGTCAGGACAGGGGGGCTACACCTTC.

This clone appeared once. The chain is built from TRBV7-2 and TRBJ2-5, with 11 bases aligning to TRBD2. J gave up 4 bases and V 4 bases, and 8 bases lay outside the gene matches. The CDR3 covers 16 residues. CDR1 is SGHTA and CDR2 is FQGNSA in the germline V gene. CDR3 residues: CASSSGLAGILETQYF. The CDR3 nucleotides read TGTGCCAGCAGCTCCGGACTAGCGGGTATATTAGAGACCCAGTACTTC.

The chain uses TRBV5-6 and TRBJ1-5; D is undetermined. CDR1 SGHDT and CDR2 YYEEEE come from the germline V gene. V lost 4 bases, J lost 9 bases, and 14 bases lay in between. This CDR3 has 13 residues. Here the CDR3 reads CASSVGLLGPQHF. CDR3 bases: TGTGCCAGCAGCGTGGGCCTACTGGGGCCCCAGCATTTT.

The rearrangement links TRBV5-1 to TRBJ1-5, with D unresolved. Trimming stripped 4 bases from V and 0 bases from J, with 14 bases between. The germline CDR1 and CDR2 sequences are SGHRS and YFSETQ. The CDR3 runs to 16 residues. Here the CDR3 reads CASSPGGPYSNQPQHF. The CDR3 DNA sequence: TGCGCCAGCAGCCCCGGTGGACCCTATAGCAATCAGCCCCAGCATTTT. Combining the CDR3 with reference TRBV5-1 and TRBJ1-5 gives the whole variable domain KAGVTQTPRYLIKTRGQQVTLSCSPISGHRSVSWYQQTPGQGLQFLFEYFSETQRNKGNFPGRFSGRQFSNSRSEMNVSTLELGDSALYLCASSPGGPYSNQPQHFGDGTRLSIL.

The chain couples TRBV9 to TRBJ2-1, with 9 bases aligning to TRBD1. Germline V gene lookup returns CDR1 SGDLS and CDR2 YYNGEE. The CDR3 is made up of 12 amino acids. V gave up 7 bases and J gave up 9 bases; unmatched junction bases: 5. Here the CDR3 reads CASGQTGGEQFF. Written as DNA, the CDR3 is TGTGCCAGCGGTCAGACAGGGGGTGAGCAGTTCTTC.

The V gene is TRBV7-3, the J gene TRBJ2-3; unclear D gene. Germline V gene data show CDR1 as SGHTA and CDR2 as FQGTGA. Trimming took off 5 bases at V and 2 bases at J, with 8 bases between the two ends. CDR3 size: 13 residues. CDR3 DNA: TGTGCCAGCAGCCCCCGAAACACAGATACGCAGTATTTT. Encoded protein: CASSPRNTDTQYF. The complete variable domain, with remaining parts taken from reference TRBV7-3 and TRBJ2-3, reads GAGVSQTPSNKVTEKGKYVELRCDPISGHTALYWYRQSLGQGPEFLIYFQGTGAADDSGLPNDRFFAVRPEGSVSTLKIQRTERGDSAVYLCASSPRNTDTQYFGPGTRLTVL.

J is TRBJ2-1 and V is TRBV10-3; D ambiguous. Trimming left V 3 bases short and J 5 bases short, with 8 bases between. This CDR3 spans 13 amino acids. Germline CDR1 is ENHRY and CDR2 is SYGVKD. The CDR3 DNA follows: TGTGCCATCAGTGAAGGTAGGAACAATGAGCAGTTCTTC. Its translation: CAISEGRNNEQFF.

J is TRBJ2-3 and V is TRBV18; perhaps TRBD2 as D (5 bases). Germline CDR1 reads KGHSH; CDR2 reads LQKENI. This CDR3 contains 13 residues. The V end lost 5 bases, the J end lost 6 bases, and 12 bases lay between the germline ends. The CDR3 nucleotides are TGTGCCAGCTCAAATGGCGGAGGCGATACGCAGTATTTT. Translating gives CASSNGGGDTQYF.

V is TRBV5-6 and J is TRBJ2-7; D unresolved. The CDR3 runs to 11 residues. V gave up 4 bases and J gave up 5 bases, with 7 bases separating them. The germline gives CDR1 SGHDT, CDR2 YYEEEE. CDR3 in DNA: TGTGCCAGCAGCACCCTAGACGAGCAGTACTTC. This translates into CASSTLDEQYF.

The chain is built from TRBV2 and TRBJ2-5, with D maybe TRBD2 (6 bases). The better agreement between TRBJ2-7 and the DNA end casts doubt on the J call. Germline values: CDR1 SNHLY, CDR2 FYNNEI. This CDR3 spans 15 amino acids. The CDR3 DNA is TGTGCCAGCAGACGTACGTCGGGGGTAGCCTACGAGCAGTACTTC. Residues: CASRRTSGVAYEQYF.

The chain recombines TRBV4-1 with TRBJ2-7; D possibly corresponds to TRBD2 (6 bases). CDR3 length: 15 residues. V was cut by 2 bases and J by 5 bases, with 16 bases left in between. Germline values: CDR1 MGHRA, CDR2 YSYEKL. As DNA, the CDR3 is TGCGCCAGCAGCCAACCCGTCGGAGGGGTCCACGAGCAGTACTTC. Residues: CASSQPVGGVHEQYF.

This clone was counted a few times. The chain is built from TRBV28 and TRBJ1-4; D ambiguous. The CDR3 length is 11 residues. Trimming stripped 8 bases from V and 8 bases from J, with 9 bases between. In germline, CDR1 is MDHEN, CDR2 SYDVKM. CDR3 protein: CASYGQEKLFF. The CDR3 DNA reads TGTGCCAGCTATGGCCAGGAAAAACTGTTTTTT.

Notes on this clone: Additional DNA sequences in this sample encode the identical CDR3. The rearrangement uses TRBV18 and TRBJ2-1, with TRBD2 matching 7 bases. CDR1 and CDR2 from the germline V gene are KGHSH and LQKENI. V shed 3 bases, J shed 7 bases, and the junction held 3 bases outside the gene matches. CDR3 length: 13 residues. In DNA, the CDR3 is TGTGCCAGCTCACCGCGGCGGGAGAATGAGCAGTTCTTC. This encodes CASSPRRENEQFF. Complete variable domain (other parts from reference TRBV18 and TRBJ2-1): NAGVMQNPRHLVRRRGQEARLRCSPMKGHSHVYWYRQLPEEGLKFMVYLQKENIIDESGMPKERFSAEFPKEGPSILRIQQVVRGDSAAYFCASSPRRENEQFFGPGTRLTVL.

The V and J genes are TRBV7-2 and TRBJ1-5, with 7 bases identical to TRBD1. The CDR3 length is 13 residues. The J segment lost 7 bases and the V segment lost 5 bases, leaving 5 bases of the junction unmatched. CDR1 is SGHTA, CDR2 FQGNSA, per germline. The CDR3 protein is CASSLRQGQPQHF. As DNA, the CDR3 is TGTGCCAGCAGCCTTCGACAGGGCCAGCCCCAGCATTTT. The complete variable domain, with remaining parts taken from reference TRBV7-2 and TRBJ1-5, reads GAGVSQSPSNKVTEKGKDVELRCDPISGHTALYWYRQSLGQGLEFLIYFQGNSAPDKSGLPSDRFSAERTGGSVSTLTIQRTQQEDSAVYLCASSLRQGQPQHFGDGTRLSIL.

The chain couples TRBV2 to TRBJ2-1; possible D gene TRBD1, 5 bases. CDR3 size: 15 residues. V was clipped by 5 bases and J by 9 bases, with 20 bases between them. Germline lookup yields CDR1 SNHLY and CDR2 FYNNEI. CDR3 nucleotides: TGTGCCAGCAGTATCGATAGAGGCCGAACAGGTGAGCAGTTCTTC. Translated, it gives CASSIDRGRTGEQFF.

The rearrangement uses TRBV7-9 and TRBJ2-1, with 12 nucleotides matching TRBD1. Germline trimming cut 4 bases from V and 3 bases from J; bases unmatched to any gene: 10. The germline V gene encodes CDR1 SEHNR and CDR2 FQNEAQ (reference sequence). The CDR3 runs to 18 residues. CDR3 DNA sequence: TGTGCCAGCAGCTCCTTGGGGGGACAGGGGGCTGGCTACAATGAGCAGTTCTTC. Protein sequence: CASSSLGGQGAGYNEQFF.

The chain joins TRBV7-9 to TRBJ2-7; 8 bases are a match to TRBD2. Looked up from germline, CDR1 is SEHNR and CDR2 is FQNEAQ (reference sequence). This CDR3 is built from 16 residues. V dropped 5 bases and J dropped 0; count of bases not matched to a gene: 9. In DNA form, the CDR3 reads TGTGCCAGCAGCCTGGGACTAGGTTCCTACTCCTACGAGCAGTACTTC. It is translated as CASSLGLGSYSYEQYF.

The genes are TRBV28 and TRBJ2-1; D perhaps matches TRBD1 (6 bases). Trimming pared 2 bases from V and 8 bases from J, leaving 16 bases between. Germline lookup yields CDR1 MDHEN and CDR2 SYDVKM. The CDR3 has 15 amino acids. The DNA for the CDR3 is TGTGCCAGCAGTTTAGTTGGGACAAAGCGCGATGAGCAGTTCTTC. This codes for CASSLVGTKRDEQFF. Variable domain in full (rest from reference TRBV28 and TRBJ2-1): DVKVTQSSRYLVKRTGEKVFLECVQDMDHENMFWYRQDPGLGLRLIYFSYDVKMKEKGDIPEGYSVSREKKERFSLILESASTNQTSMYLCASSLVGTKRDEQFFGPGTRLTVL.